This T cell receptor (beta chain) was documented in a study of blood T cells in healthy people across ages. CDR3 size: 14 residues. Trimming stripped 4 bases from V and 1 base from J, with 10 bases between. Germline lookup yields CDR1 MNHEY and CDR2 SMNVEV (reference sequence). The second PCR ran about 6 to 12 cycles with a sample-barcoded 5' primer and J-beta primers. TCRdb ran MiXCR on the 5' RACE reads and lists one entry per CDR3 protein. The sample lists roughly 790,000 distinct CDR3 sequences, around 46% occurring once. Study results and caveats: As age increased, TCR beta diversity per million T cells fell in a roughly linear fashion.

Comments on this clonotype: Its antigen is still unknown.

This TCR was recovered from a woman in her fifties or sixties in good health. The material sequenced was blood. This chain uses TRBV27 with TRBJ1-1; D unclear. The CDR3 DNA follows: TGTGCCAGCAGTTCCCCGGCCGGGAACACTGAAGCTTTCTTT. This gives the protein CASSSPAGNTEAFF.